These 7 T cell receptor beta chains were all obtained from the same sample, sequenced in a study of shared clonotypes between healthy human individuals. Using immunoSEQ multiplex PCR, the repertoire was profiled, and TCRdb retains in-frame clones only, with some absent. The repertoire consists of 550,000 to 750,000 clones, with around 95% occurring once and the leading ten covering about 0.11%. CD45RO-negative cells were positively selected for CCR7, leaving out terminally differentiated effector memory CD45RA+ cells. Material: naive CD8+ T cells sorted from blood. Every receptor here comes from a woman younger than 45 in good health.

V gene TRBV27 combines with J gene TRBJ2-7; possible D gene TRBD1, 6 bases. CDR1 is MNHEY, CDR2 SMNVEV, per germline (reference sequence). Trimming removed 3 bases at V and 0 bases at J, with 15 bases between. CDR3 size: 16 residues. The CDR3 bases are TGTGCCAGCAGTTTGGGGGCCGGGGCAGCCTCCTACGAGCAGTACTTC. Residues: CASSLGAGAASYEQYF.

As for this clone: Other DNA sequences in this sample translate to the same CDR3. The V call is TRBV29-1, the J call TRBJ2-7; D possibly corresponds to TRBD2 (5 bases). Trimming took 4 bases from V and 0 from J, leaving 10 bases between them. Germline CDR1 reads SQVTM; CDR2 reads ANQGSEA. The CDR3 covers 13 residues. The CDR3 DNA follows: TGCAGCGTTGTAAGCGGAAGCTCCTACGAGCAGTACTTC. Protein sequence: CSVVSGSSYEQYF.

Here the CDR3 reads CASSRGVFRRAFDHGYTF. DNA for the CDR3: TGTGCCAGCAGCAGGGGGGTTTTCCGTCGGGCGTTTGATCATGGCTACACCTTC. The chain recombines TRBV21-1 with TRBJ1-2. TRBV21-1 is labeled a pseudogene. The CDR3 is 18 amino acids.

The CDR3 nucleotides read TGTGCCAGCAGTTACGGTCACCAGCGGGACTCCTACGAGCAGTACTTC. Translation: CASSYGHQRDSYEQYF. V gene TRBV6-5 combines with J gene TRBJ2-7, with 7 bases aligning to TRBD2. CDR3 length: 16 amino acids. Germline loops: CDR1 MNHEY, CDR2 SVGAGI. J gave up 0 bases and V 2 bases, and 7 bases lay outside the gene matches.

The chain joins TRBV5-4 to TRBJ2-7; the D gene is possibly TRBD1 (7 bases). V dropped 9 bases and J dropped 0 bases, with 16 bases sitting between them. There are 14 residues in the CDR3. Per germline, CDR1 SGHNT and CDR2 YYREEE (reference sequence). Here the CDR3 reads CAIQGGSHSYEQYF. CDR3 in DNA: TGTGCCATCCAGGGGGGATCCCACTCCTACGAGCAGTACTTC.

The J gene is TRBJ2-1, the V gene TRBV7-9; 12 nucleotides agree with TRBD1. The V gene's germline CDR1 is SEHNR and CDR2 FQNEAQ (reference sequence). With V trimmed by 5 bases and J by 5 bases, 10 bases remained unmatched. There are 17 residues in the CDR3. Here the CDR3 DNA reads TGTGCCAGCAGCCCCCGGGGGGACAGGGGGCCGAACAATGAGCAGTTCTTC. Encoded protein: CASSPRGDRGPNNEQFF.

The chain recombines TRBV27 with TRBJ1-5; maybe TRBD1 (5 bases). CDR1 is MNHEY and CDR2 is SMNVEV in the germline V gene (reference sequence). The CDR3 runs to 15 residues. Trimming took 6 bases from V and 3 from J, leaving 15 bases between them. CDR3: CASRPQGFTNQPQHF. CDR3 in DNA: TGTGCCAGCAGGCCGCAGGGTTTTACCAATCAGCCCCAGCATTTT.